This note documents a single T cell receptor beta chain sequence. The sample originates from a study of PD-1 blockade in mismatch repair-deficient tumors. TCRdb's table, derived via immunoSEQ multiplex PCR, lists solely in-frame clones and lacks some. Altogether about 9,400 clones are present, roughly 85% being singletons, with the ten largest covering 0.97%. Per the germline V gene, CDR1 is MDHEN and CDR2 is SYDVKM. The V and J ends lost 5 bases and 7 bases respectively, with 15 bases between them. The CDR3 contains 14 residues. PCR or immunohistochemistry showed mismatch repair deficiency in every enrolled patient. Three pembrolizumab responders had their TCRs sequenced.

The origin of this receptor is an adult with mismatch repair-deficient cancer. The chain employs TRBV28 and TRBJ1-5, with no clear D. The sequences come from PBMCs, collected approximately 49 weeks after starting pembrolizumab. CDR3 sequence: CASSAEAPNQPQHF. As DNA, the CDR3 is TGTGCCAGCAGTGCCGAAGCCCCCAACCAGCCCCAGCATTTT. Combining the CDR3 with reference TRBV28 and TRBJ1-5 gives the whole variable domain DVKVTQSSRYLVKRTGEKVFLECVQDMDHENMFWYRQDPGLGLRLIYFSYDVKMKEKGDIPEGYSVSREKKERFSLILESASTNQTSMYLCASSAEAPNQPQHFGDGTRLSIL.